The 4 T cell receptor beta chains given below trace back to one sample, sequenced in a study of T-cell reconstitution after alpha-beta-depleted transplantation in children. TCRbeta library construction was performed incorporating unique molecular identifiers. Using its own MiXCR run on the PCR reads, TCRdb lists one record per CDR3 protein. Of 540,000 or so distinct CDR3 sequences listed, approximately 22% were seen once; the top ten hold 13% to 15%. Sequencing used PBMCs, mostly from graft donor cells, obtained 360 days after TCRalphabeta/CD19-depleted stem cell transplant. These receptors all come from a boy less than two years old who had a stem cell transplant for acute myeloid leukemia, so the T cells may come from the graft donor.

This clonotype was seen repeatedly, ten times or more. The chain employs TRBV6-1 and TRBJ1-5, with D hard to call. Trimming stripped 8 bases from V and 3 bases from J, with 8 bases between. The CDR3 has 12 amino acids. CDR1 and CDR2 (germline): MNHNS, SASEGT. DNA for the CDR3: TGTGCCAGCTCGGTTCTCAATCAGCCCCAGCATTTT. Its protein product is CASSVLNQPQHF.

The chain carries TRBV20-1 and TRBJ2-2; 10 bases are shared with TRBD2. The length of the CDR3 is 15 residues. The germline V gene encodes CDR1 DFQATT and CDR2 SNEGSKA (reference sequence). V shed 3 bases, J shed 6 bases, and the junction held 7 bases outside the gene matches. The CDR3 spells CSARKASGGPGELFF. CDR3 DNA: TGCAGTGCTAGGAAGGCTAGCGGGGGTCCCGGGGAGCTGTTTTTT.

J is TRBJ2-1 and V is TRBV10-3; the D gene is possibly TRBD2 (6 bases). In germline, CDR1 is ENHRY, CDR2 SYGVKD. CDR3 length: 11 residues. Trimming removed 4 bases from V and 9 bases from J, with 7 bases in between. Here the CDR3 reads CAISVGGEQFF. The CDR3 DNA reads TGTGCCATCAGTGTGGGAGGTGAGCAGTTCTTC.

This clonotype was observed many times. The rearrangement joins TRBV29-1 to TRBJ1-2, with D possibly TRBD1 on 5 matching bases. Germline loops: CDR1 SQVTM, CDR2 ANQGSEA. CDR3 size: 13 residues. The V end lost 3 bases, the J end lost 6 bases, and 14 bases lay between the germline ends. As DNA, the CDR3 is TGCAGCGTTGAGCCAGGGATGAAGGATGGCTACACCTTC. This translates into CSVEPGMKDGYTF.